This T cell receptor beta chain stems from a study of blood T cell repertoires in COVID-19 (TCRdb year 2020). With regard to the full study: Samples covering the acute and convalescent phases of COVID-19 were provided by collaborators in the United States, Italy and Spain. The prospective study material was composed of cDNA or gDNA derived from T cells, B-cell-depleted T cells, or PBMCs. The dataset comprised deeply sampled blood TCRbeta repertoires from subjects exposed to, actively infected with, or recovered from COVID-19. A freely available public database, intended as a resource for researchers studying the immune response to SARS-CoV-2, is where the repertoires were released. The samples were drawn from two sources: the first 160 participants of the ongoing ImmuneRACE study, and 1,200 or so subjects contributed by 6 global collaborators. Sample metadata almost always included a de-identified subject ID, COVID-19 status, age in years and sex. HLA class I and class II types, where available, came from metadata supplied by the sample provider rather than from assay-based typing.

Results the study describes overall, beyond this receptor: How much clinical and demographic metadata was included differed by source and by participant, and the metadata was provided uncurated.

The CDR3, cysteine through phenylalanine, is 14 amino acids long. Left in the record is the CDR3 DNA by itself, 42 bases read in frame from the first base. The V and J ends are trimmed by 6 bases and 2 bases, leaving 14 bases between them. The germline V gene provides CDR1 ENHRY and CDR2 SYGVKD. Whole blood was collected in K2EDTA tubes by collaborating institutions according to the institutions' own protocols. For TCRbeta analysis, collaborators shipped samples in one of three forms: frozen whole blood, isolated PBMCs, or DNA extracted from either of those sample types. Concerning this clone: This clone's antigen is unknown. Per-base qualities were not stored, and no clone one base away is much larger.

The immunoSEQ Assay, a bias-controlled multiplex PCR, was used to amplify TCRbeta CDR3 regions from genomic DNA. In the original analysis: The number of nucleated cells in each sample was estimated by amplification of reference gene primers within the assay. To quantify the absolute abundance of each unique TCRbeta CDR3 rearrangement, sequence reads were collapsed and filtered. For each sample, productive Simpson clonality was calculated by taking the square root of Simpson's diversity index across productive rearrangements. Entries here come from immuneACCESS through TCRdb and include only in-frame sequences with V and J called. Some clones fail to appear in such tables; in the studies checked, an unresolved V gene covers under half of the shortfall, and the cause of the remainder is unknown. V and J calls plus clone size are reproduced from that table; the DNA served to infer D and trimming. The sample table records approximately 21,000 clones; 73% of these occur just once. The ten largest account for 20% of the sample.

The V and J segments used are TRBV10-3 and TRBJ2-7, with a weak D call of TRBD2 (7 bases match). This clonotype was obtained from a human donor in a cohort sampled during active or convalescent COVID-19. The sample was peripheral blood. CDR3 loop: CAISSGGSAYEQYF. The DNA sequence reads TGTGCCATCAGCTCGGGGGGCAGCGCCTACGAGCAGTACTTC.